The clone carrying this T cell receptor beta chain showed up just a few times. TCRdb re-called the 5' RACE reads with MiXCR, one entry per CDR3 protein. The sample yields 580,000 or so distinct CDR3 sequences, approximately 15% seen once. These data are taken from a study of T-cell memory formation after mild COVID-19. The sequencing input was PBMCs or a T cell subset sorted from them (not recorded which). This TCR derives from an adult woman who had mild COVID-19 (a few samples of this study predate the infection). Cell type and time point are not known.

The CDR3 loop reads CSAKDRWSIEGQPQHF. The CDR3 bases are TGCAGTGCAAAGGACAGGTGGAGTATCGAAGGTCAGCCCCAGCATTTT. J is TRBJ1-5 and V is TRBV20-1; 7 nucleotides align to TRBD1. The germline V gene has CDR1 DFQATT and CDR2 SNEGSKA (reference sequence). The CDR3 contains 16 residues. The trim removed 6 bases at V and 6 bases at J, leaving 17 bases unmatched.